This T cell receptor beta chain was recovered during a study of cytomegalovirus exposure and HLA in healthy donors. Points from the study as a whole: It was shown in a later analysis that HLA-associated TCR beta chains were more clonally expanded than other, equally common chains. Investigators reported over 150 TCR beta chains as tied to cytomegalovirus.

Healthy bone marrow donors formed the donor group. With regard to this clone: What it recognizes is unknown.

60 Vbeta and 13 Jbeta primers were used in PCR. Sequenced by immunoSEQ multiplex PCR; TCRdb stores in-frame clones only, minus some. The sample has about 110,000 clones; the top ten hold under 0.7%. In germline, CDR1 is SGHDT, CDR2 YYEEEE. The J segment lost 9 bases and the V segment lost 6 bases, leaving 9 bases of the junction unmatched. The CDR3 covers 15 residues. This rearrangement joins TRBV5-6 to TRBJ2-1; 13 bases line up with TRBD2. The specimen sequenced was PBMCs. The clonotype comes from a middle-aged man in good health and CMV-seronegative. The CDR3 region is CASTILAGGPGEQFF. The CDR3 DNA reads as TGTGCCAGCACAATACTAGCGGGGGGGCCTGGTGAGCAGTTCTTC.